These 4 T cell receptor beta chains originate from one sample sequenced in a study of T cell responses to AZD1222 COVID-19 vaccine. Sequenced by immunoSEQ multiplex PCR; TCRdb stores in-frame clones only, minus some. Of tens of thousands of clones listed, 87% are singletons. The sample here was peripheral blood, taken 28 days after the second AZD1222 dose. These receptors all come from an adult who received the AZD1222 COVID-19 vaccine.

This clone was counted only a few times. The chain employs TRBV30 and TRBJ1-2; D ambiguous. Germline loops: CDR1 GTSNPN, CDR2 SVGIG (reference sequence). CDR3 length equals 13 residues. Deletions cut 2 bases from V and 2 bases from J, with 9 bases between. CDR3 protein: CAWSLQANYGYTF. The CDR3 DNA is TGTGCCTGGAGTCTGCAGGCCAACTATGGCTACACCTTC.

The V gene is TRBV7-2, the J gene TRBJ2-1, with 9 bases that match TRBD1. The trim removed 1 base at V and 5 bases at J, leaving 9 bases unmatched. The CDR3 has 17 residues. The germline gives CDR1 SGHTA, CDR2 FQGNSA. CDR3 in DNA: TGTGCCAGCAGCTTAGGGTCCCAGGGACAGGGTAACAATGAGCAGTTCTTC. Its protein product is CASSLGSQGQGNNEQFF.

J is TRBJ1-5 and V is TRBV6-4; D is uncertain. Trimming removed 6 bases at V and 0 bases at J, with 9 bases between. This CDR3 has 14 residues. Germline V CDR1 and CDR2: MRHNA, SNTAGT. CDR3 residues: CASSEAYSNQPQHF. CDR3 nucleotides: TGTGCCAGCAGCGAGGCGTATAGCAATCAGCCCCAGCATTTT.

The chain has TRBV19 and TRBJ2-5; maybe TRBD2 (5 bases). The V end lost 5 bases, the J end lost 1 base, and 11 bases lay between the germline ends. The V gene's germline CDR1 is LNHDA and CDR2 SQIVND (reference sequence). The CDR3 length is 14 residues. CDR3 in DNA: TGTGCCAGTAGTTCGGGGATTATCCAAGAGACCCAGTACTTC. It specifies CASSSGIIQETQYF.